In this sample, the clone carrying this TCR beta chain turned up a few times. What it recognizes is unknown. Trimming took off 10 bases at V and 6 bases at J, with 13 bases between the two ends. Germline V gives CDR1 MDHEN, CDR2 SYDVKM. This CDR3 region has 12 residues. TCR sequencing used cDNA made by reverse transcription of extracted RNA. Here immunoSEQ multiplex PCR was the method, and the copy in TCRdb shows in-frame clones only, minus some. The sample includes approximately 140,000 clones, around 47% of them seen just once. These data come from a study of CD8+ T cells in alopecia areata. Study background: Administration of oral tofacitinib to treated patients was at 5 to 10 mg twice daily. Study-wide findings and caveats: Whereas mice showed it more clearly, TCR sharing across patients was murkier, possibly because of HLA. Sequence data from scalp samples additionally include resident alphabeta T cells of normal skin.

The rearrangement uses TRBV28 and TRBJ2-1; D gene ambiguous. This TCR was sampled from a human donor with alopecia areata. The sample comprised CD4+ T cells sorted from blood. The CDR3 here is CATRIASNEQFF. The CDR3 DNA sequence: TGTGCCACCCGGATCGCATCCAATGAGCAGTTCTTC.